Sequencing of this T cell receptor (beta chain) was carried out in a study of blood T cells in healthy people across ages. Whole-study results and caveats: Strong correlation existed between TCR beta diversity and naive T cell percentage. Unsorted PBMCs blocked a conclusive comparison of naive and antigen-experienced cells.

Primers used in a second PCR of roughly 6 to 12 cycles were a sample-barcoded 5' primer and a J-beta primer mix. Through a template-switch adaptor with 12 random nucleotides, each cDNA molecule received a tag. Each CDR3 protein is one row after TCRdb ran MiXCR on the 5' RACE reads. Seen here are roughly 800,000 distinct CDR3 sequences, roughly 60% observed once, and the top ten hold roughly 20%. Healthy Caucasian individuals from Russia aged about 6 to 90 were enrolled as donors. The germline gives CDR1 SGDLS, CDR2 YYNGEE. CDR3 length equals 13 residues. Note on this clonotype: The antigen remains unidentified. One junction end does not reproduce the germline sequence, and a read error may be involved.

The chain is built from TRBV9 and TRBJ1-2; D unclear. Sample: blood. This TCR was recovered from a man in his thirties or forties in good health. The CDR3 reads CASSASKNYGHTF. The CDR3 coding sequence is TGTGCCAGCAGCGCCAGCAAAAACTATGGCCACACCTTC.